Each of the 5 T cell receptor beta chains below was sequenced from the same sample in a study of cytomegalovirus exposure and HLA in healthy donors. 13 Jbeta primers and 60 Vbeta primers were used for the PCR. Profiled with immunoSEQ multiplex PCR; TCRdb holds only in-frame clones, not every one. Altogether 100,000 to 150,000 clones are present, less than 85% being singletons, with the ten largest covering over 2%. What was sequenced was PBMCs. These receptors were obtained from a woman in her thirties or forties in good health and CMV-seropositive.

This clone is medium-sized in the sample. The gene calls are TRBV6-5 and TRBJ1-1; 7 positions match TRBD1. V gave up 6 bases and J gave up 1 base; unmatched junction bases: 8. In germline, CDR1 is MNHEY, CDR2 SVGAGI. The CDR3 has 15 residues. CDR3 sequence: CASRLTQGTNTEAFF. The CDR3 DNA is TGTGCCAGCAGACTCACACAGGGGACGAACACTGAAGCTTTCTTT.

This chain links TRBV5-1 with TRBJ1-2, with a possible D match to TRBD1 (5 bases). There are 15 residues in the CDR3. V dropped 2 bases and J dropped 2 bases, with 13 bases sitting between them. Germline CDR1 is SGHRS and CDR2 is YFSETQ. The CDR3 DNA follows: TGCGCCAGCAGCTTACCCAGCCAGGGCAACTATGGCTACACCTTC. Its protein product is CASSLPSQGNYGYTF.

The chain is built from TRBV7-9 and TRBJ2-5, with TRBD1 identical over 10 bases. The germline V gene has CDR1 SEHNR and CDR2 FQNEAQ (reference sequence). The CDR3 totals 16 residues. V gave up 5 bases and J gave up 5 bases; unmatched junction bases: 11. The CDR3 sequence is CASSRRGTGEGETQYF. Written as DNA, the CDR3 is TGTGCCAGCAGCCGACGGGGGACAGGGGAGGGTGAGACCCAGTACTTC.

V usage is TRBV29-1 and J usage is TRBJ1-2; maybe TRBD1 (6 bases). CDR3 length: 12 residues. V dropped 7 bases and J dropped 1 base, with 10 bases sitting between them. Germline values: CDR1 SQVTM, CDR2 ANQGSEA. The CDR3 sequence is CSADSLNYGYTF. CDR3 nucleotide sequence: TGCAGCGCGGACAGCCTTAACTATGGCTACACCTTC.

The rearrangement links TRBV29-1 to TRBJ2-7; D call uncertain. The CDR3 contains 11 residues. CDR1 and CDR2 from the germline V gene are SQVTM and ANQGSEA. The V end lost 1 base, the J end lost 4 bases, and 5 bases lay between the germline ends. The chain's CDR3 is CSVEVSYEQYF. The CDR3 coding sequence is TGCAGCGTTGAAGTCAGTTACGAGCAGTACTTC.